This T cell receptor (beta chain) was obtained from a study of T cell responses to AZD1222 COVID-19 vaccine. Study-level points and caveats: Only after the peak T cell response were repertoires sampled.

Using immunoSEQ multiplex PCR, the repertoire was profiled, and TCRdb retains in-frame clones only, with some absent. The sample lists 130,000 to 150,000 clones, 90% to 95% occurring once. A note on this clone: The target antigen is unknown. Because the CDR3's place on the DNA is in doubt, the DNA is left out and the CDR3 is given as listed by TCRdb.

Specimen: peripheral blood, collected on day 0 of AZD1222 vaccination. This receptor was taken from an adult in good health.

CDR3 region: CASSLWGSGSYF. This sequence joins TRBV5-6 and TRBJ2-7; the table calls TRBD1, which could not be checked here. From its first to its last residue, the CDR3 has 12 amino acids. The V gene's germline CDR1 is SGHDT and CDR2 YYEEEE.